The clone carrying this T cell receptor beta chain has just a few counts. Its antigen is still unknown. V lost 5 bases, J lost 2 bases, and 6 bases stayed unmatched. The CDR3 is 14 amino acids. CDR1 is SGHTA, CDR2 FQGNSA, per germline. Time point given: week 47, end of study. The study gave 300 ug of mutant IDH1 20-mer peptide per vaccine dose, with topical imiquimod. New IDH1-mutant, ATRX-lost WHO grade 3 or 4 astrocytomas occurred in donors. The sample comes from a study of a mutant IDH1 vaccine in newly diagnosed glioma. Study information: Vaccines were begun 4-6 weeks after radiotherapy alone, or with temozolomide cycles. Treated patients had a mean age of roughly 44 years and a sex split that was approximately 62% male and roughly 40% female. Earlier therapy was either radiotherapy, temozolomide, or both, and most got both.

The protocol was immunoSEQ multiplex PCR, while the TCRdb copy is restricted to in-frame clones and leaves out a portion. This sample has approximately 34,000 clones, with around 90% found just once. The sample consisted of PBMCs, taken from a glioma patient whose treatment included an IDH1 peptide vaccine. The chain recombines TRBV7-2 with TRBJ2-7, with TRBD2 identical over 7 bases. The sequence derives from a man aged 35 to 55 with glioma. The CDR3 spells CASSPSGGTYEQYF. CDR3 DNA: TGTGCCAGCAGCCCTAGCGGAGGGACCTACGAGCAGTACTTC.